Sequencing of this T cell receptor beta chain was carried out in a study of cytomegalovirus exposure and HLA in healthy donors. Study-level results: Some TCR beta chains (about 170 of them) were listed as cytomegalovirus-associated. Presence/absence analyses treated sequencing depth as roughly uniform across donors. Reports described diagnosis of cytomegalovirus status by the classifier as highly specific and sensitive. The authors considered a cluster of highly shared sequence variants likely to be a sequencing artifact.

In the PCR, 60 Vbeta and 13 Jbeta primers were used. Profiled with immunoSEQ multiplex PCR; TCRdb holds only in-frame clones, not every one. The sample has roughly 130,000 clones; roughly 80% are singletons. Details on this clone: Its antigen remains unknown.

Germline V gene lookup returns CDR1 DFQATT and CDR2 SNEGSKA (reference sequence). Between the trimmed V and J ends, which lost 4 bases and 7 bases, there was a span of 8 bases. The length of the CDR3 is 10 residues. The rearrangement links TRBV20-1 to TRBJ2-7, with D unclear. The sample was PBMCs. The clonotype comes from a woman in her forties or fifties in good health and CMV-seropositive. The CDR3, as DNA: TGCAGTGCTATCAAACGGGAGCAGTACTTC. Encoded protein: CSAIKREQYF.